What follows are 29 T cell receptor beta chains derived from one specimen sequenced in a study of cytomegalovirus exposure and HLA in healthy donors. Clones were read by immunoSEQ multiplex PCR, and TCRdb kept only the in-frame ones, dropping some. This repertoire shows 57,000 or so clones, about 96% found once; its top ten account for approximately 0.94%. The specimen sequenced was PBMCs. The receptors derive from a man between 18 and 29 years old in good health and CMV-seronegative.

V gene TRBV27 combines with J gene TRBJ1-1, with a tentative D call TRBD1 (5 bases). The CDR3 length is 17 residues. The germline gives CDR1 MNHEY, CDR2 SMNVEV (reference sequence). V was cut by 2 bases and J by 5 bases, with 21 bases left in between. CDR3 region: CASSLNLQVQMGTEAFF. As DNA, the CDR3 is TGTGCCAGCAGTTTAAATTTACAGGTGCAAATGGGGACTGAAGCTTTCTTT.

V gene TRBV25-1 combines with J gene TRBJ2-1; unclear D gene. CDR3 length: 14 amino acids. With 2 bases removed from V and 3 bases from J, the gap between germline ends came to 8 bases. Germline values: CDR1 MGHDK, CDR2 SYGVNS. The chain's CDR3 is CASSEVGLYNEQFF. The CDR3 region has the DNA TGTGCCAGCAGTGAAGTGGGCCTCTACAATGAGCAGTTCTTC.

The rearrangement links TRBV4-3 to TRBJ2-3, with D possibly matching TRBD2 (6 bases). The CDR3 length is 15 residues. Germline V gene data show CDR1 as LGHNA and CDR2 as YSLEER. Trimming removed 1 base at V and 4 bases at J, with 12 bases between. The CDR3 region is CASSQGDFLADTQYF. In nucleotides, the CDR3 is TGCGCCAGCAGCCAAGGGGACTTCTTGGCAGATACGCAGTATTTT.

The chain combines TRBV7-2 with TRBJ2-5; D possibly corresponds to TRBD2 (6 bases). This CDR3 has 14 residues. V was pared by 3 bases and J by 5 bases, with 13 bases between. Per germline, CDR1 SGHTA and CDR2 FQGNSA. The chain's CDR3 is CASSFLASGETQYF. The DNA of the CDR3 is TGTGCCAGCAGCTTCCTAGCGAGCGGGGAGACCCAGTACTTC.

The chain couples TRBV28 to TRBJ2-1; tentative D call: TRBD1 (6 bases). V was trimmed by 10 bases and J by 2 bases, leaving 9 bases between them. There are 12 residues in the CDR3. From germline, CDR1 is MDHEN and CDR2 SYDVKM. DNA of the CDR3: TGTGCCATCGGACAGACCTACAATGAGCAGTTCTTC. Amino acid sequence: CAIGQTYNEQFF.

This sequence joins TRBV27 and TRBJ2-1; perhaps TRBD1 as D (6 bases). CDR1 and CDR2 (germline): MNHEY, SMNVEV (reference sequence). The CDR3 has 17 residues. Trimming took off 1 base at V and 9 bases at J, with 22 bases between the two ends. The DNA for the CDR3 is TGTGCCAGCAGTTTATGGGGCAGGGGCTACCTCTCGGGTGAGCAGTTCTTC. As protein: CASSLWGRGYLSGEQFF.

V usage is TRBV6-1 and J usage is TRBJ1-2; D is uncertain. The V end was cut by 2 bases, the J end by 0 bases, with 10 bases between. The CDR3 covers 15 residues. Germline CDR1 MNHNS, CDR2 SASEGT. The CDR3 bases are TGTGCCAGCAGTGAATTGGCAAAGTCTAACTATGGCTACACCTTC. It codes for CASSELAKSNYGYTF.

The gene calls are TRBV29-1 and TRBJ1-5; D possibly corresponds to TRBD1 (5 bases). Germline V lookup: CDR1 SQVTM, CDR2 ANQGSEA. V lost 7 bases to trimming and J lost 3 bases, with 13 bases between them. The CDR3 consists of 13 residues. This CDR3 is CSAVDSYNQPQHF. The CDR3 DNA sequence: TGCAGCGCGGTAGACAGTTACAATCAGCCCCAGCATTTT. Together with reference TRBV29-1 and TRBJ1-5, the CDR3 gives the full variable domain: SAVISQKPSRDICQRGTSLTIQCQVDSQVTMMFWYRQQPGQSLTLIATANQGSEATYESGFVIDKFPISRPNLTFSTLTVSNMSPEDSSIYLCSAVDSYNQPQHFGDGTRLSIL.

Comments on this clone: The junction differs from germline at one of its ends, possibly a read error. The CDR3 DNA follows: TGTGCTAGCAGCTTAGCGAAACACTCCAGGGGGCAGGGAGAGACCCAGTACTTC. Protein sequence: CASSLAKHSRGQGETQYF. The chain employs TRBV7-7 and TRBJ2-5, with 8 positions matching TRBD1. This CDR3 spans 18 amino acids. CDR1 SSHAT and CDR2 FNYEAQ come from the germline V gene (reference sequence).

The genes are TRBV30 and TRBJ2-3; tentative D call: TRBD1 (6 bases). Per germline, CDR1 GTSNPN and CDR2 SVGIG (reference sequence). V was shortened by 5 bases and J by 2 bases, with 14 bases between the two germline ends. The CDR3 loop spans 14 amino acids. The DNA of the CDR3 is TGTGCCTGGGCCATGACAGGACACACAGATACGCAGTATTTT. Translated, it gives CAWAMTGHTDTQYF.

V usage is TRBV28 and J usage is TRBJ2-7; D possibly corresponds to TRBD1 (5 bases). The germline V gene encodes CDR1 MDHEN and CDR2 SYDVKM. Trimming cost V 2 bases and J 1 base, with 12 bases left between them. This CDR3 has 15 residues. CDR3 residues: CASSLTGAISYEQYF. The CDR3 region has the DNA TGTGCCAGCAGTTTAACAGGCGCAATATCCTACGAGCAGTACTTC.

The chain links TRBV30 to TRBJ2-7, with TRBD1 matching 7 bases. J lost 3 bases, V lost 3 bases, and 5 bases had no gene match. Looked up from germline, CDR1 is GTSNPN and CDR2 is SVGIG (reference sequence). This CDR3 is 13 amino acids long. CDR3 region: CAWSLDRFYEQYF. The CDR3 nucleotides are TGTGCCTGGAGCCTGGACAGGTTCTACGAGCAGTACTTC.

This chain joins TRBV4-1 and TRBJ2-5, with TRBD1 identical over 7 bases. V dropped 4 bases and J dropped 4; count of bases not matched to a gene: 6. This CDR3 contains 14 residues. CDR1 is MGHRA and CDR2 is YSYEKL in the germline V gene. In DNA, the CDR3 is TGCGCCAGCAGCCCCAGGGGGTCCGGAGAGACCCAGTACTTC. As protein: CASSPRGSGETQYF.

The V and J genes are TRBV5-4 and TRBJ2-2; possible D gene TRBD2, 6 bases. The CDR3 is 15 amino acids. Deletions cut 0 bases from V and 6 bases from J, with 12 bases between. Germline V lookup: CDR1 SGHNT, CDR2 YYREEE (reference sequence). The CDR3 bases are TGTGCCAGCAGCTTGGACGGGAGAGCAGCCGGGGAGCTGTTTTTT. It translates to CASSLDGRAAGELFF.

The chain has TRBV2 and TRBJ2-1; weak D call: TRBD1 (5 bases). This CDR3 is built from 12 residues. With 6 bases removed from V and 8 bases from J, the gap between germline ends came to 11 bases. CDR1 is SNHLY and CDR2 is FYNNEI in the germline V gene. Here the CDR3 reads CASRARAHEQFF. CDR3 sequence (DNA): TGTGCCAGCAGGGCCAGGGCGCATGAGCAGTTCTTC. Full variable domain (rest looked up from reference TRBV2 and TRBJ2-1): EPEVTQTPSHQVTQMGQEVILRCVPISNHLYFYWYRQILGQKVEFLVSFYNNEISEKSEIFDDQFSVERPDGSNFTLKIRSTKLEDSAMYFCASRARAHEQFFGPGTRLTVL.

The chain is built from TRBV14 and TRBJ2-1, with 7 bases lining up with TRBD2. Germline CDR1 is SGHDN and CDR2 is FVKESK. Losses at the gene ends were 2 bases for V and 9 bases for J; bases not matched to a gene: 1. This CDR3 is 12 amino acids long. The CDR3 region has the DNA TGTGCCAGCAGCCAATCTAGCGGTGAGCAGTTCTTC. It translates to CASSQSSGEQFF.

This rearrangement joins TRBV2 to TRBJ2-2, with 13 bases that match TRBD2. The ends lost 7 bases at V and 7 bases at J; junction bases unmatched: 9. Germline CDR1 SNHLY, CDR2 FYNNEI. The CDR3 sequence is 16 residues long. In nucleotides, the CDR3 is TGTGCCAGCATCGGGACTAGCGGGATGGCGGACGGGGAGCTGTTTTTT. As protein: CASIGTSGMADGELFF.

The chain recombines TRBV6-6 with TRBJ2-7, with D possibly TRBD2 on 6 matching bases. V lost 7 bases, J lost 5 bases, and 18 bases lay in between. CDR1 is MNHNY and CDR2 is SVGAGI in the germline V gene (reference sequence). The CDR3 contains 14 residues. CDR3 coding DNA: TGTGCCAGCATGAAGCGGGCGGACGGCGACGAGCAGTACTTC. Translating it yields CASMKRADGDEQYF.

The chain employs TRBV18 and TRBJ2-7, with a weak D call TRBD1 (6 bases). Germline V gene data show CDR1 as KGHSH and CDR2 as LQKENI. Trimming removed 4 bases at V and 5 bases at J, with 9 bases between. This CDR3 contains 12 residues. CDR3 coding DNA: TGTGCCAGCTCACGCGCAGGGGACGAGCAGTACTTC. Translation: CASSRAGDEQYF.

The chain combines TRBV10-3 with TRBJ2-2, with D perhaps matching TRBD2 (6 bases). V was cut by 8 bases and J by 3 bases, with 10 bases left in between. The germline V gene has CDR1 ENHRY and CDR2 SYGVKD. CDR3 length: 13 residues. The CDR3 DNA follows: TGTGCCATCGGGGGGTTAGACACCGGGGAGCTGTTTTTT. It yields the protein CAIGGLDTGELFF.

The rearrangement links TRBV27 to TRBJ2-3; D uncertain. There are 13 residues in the CDR3. CDR1 and CDR2 (germline): MNHEY, SMNVEV (reference sequence). V was cut by 3 bases and J by 3 bases, with 7 bases left in between. In nucleotides, the CDR3 is TGTGCCAGCAGTTTTTCCCCAACAGATACGCAGTATTTT. Amino acids: CASSFSPTDTQYF.

The CDR3 nucleotides are TGTGCCAGCAGCTTAGATCAGGGGATGACCTACGAGCAGTACTTC. It specifies CASSLDQGMTYEQYF. The rearrangement links TRBV7-2 to TRBJ2-7; D is perhaps TRBD1 (6 bases). V dropped 1 base and J dropped 2 bases, with 12 bases sitting between them. CDR1 and CDR2 (germline): SGHTA, FQGNSA. This CDR3 spans 15 amino acids.

The chain links TRBV4-2 to TRBJ1-2; TRBD1 matches at 8 bases. Germline CDR1 reads LGHNA; CDR2 reads YNFKEQ. CDR3 size: 16 residues. With 0 bases clipped from V and 0 bases from J, the junction kept 3 bases outside the gene matches. The CDR3 DNA reads as TGTGCCAGCAGCCAAGACCGGACAGGGCCTAACTATGGCTACACCTTC. Its protein is CASSQDRTGPNYGYTF.

The chain employs TRBV10-1 and TRBJ2-7, with 10 bases that match TRBD1. The V gene end was trimmed by 3 bases and the J gene end by 3 bases; junction bases not matched to a gene: 5. The CDR3 is 15 amino acids. The V gene's germline CDR1 is WNHNN and CDR2 SYGVQD (reference sequence). CDR3 protein: CASSDTGTGVYEQYF. The CDR3 DNA follows: TGCGCCAGCAGTGACACCGGGACAGGGGTCTACGAGCAGTACTTC.

V and J are TRBV5-4 and TRBJ2-1; TRBD1 matches 11 bases. The CDR3 covers 16 residues. The germline gives CDR1 SGHNT, CDR2 YYREEE (reference sequence). V lost 3 bases and J lost 4; bases outside the gene matches: 6. The CDR3 DNA is TGTGCCAGCAGCTGGAAGGACAGGGGGCGTTACAATGAGCAGTTCTTC. This encodes CASSWKDRGRYNEQFF.

The V and J genes are TRBV4-1 and TRBJ2-7, with a weak D call TRBD2 (7 bases). V was cut by 0 bases and J by 5 bases, with 17 bases left in between. The CDR3 is made up of 16 amino acids. The germline gives CDR1 MGHRA, CDR2 YSYEKL. CDR3 in amino acids: CASSQERGGLRHEQYF. For the CDR3, the DNA is TGCGCCAGCAGCCAAGAGAGGGGGGGGTTACGCCACGAGCAGTACTTC.

This clone was picked up one time. This sequence joins TRBV27 and TRBJ2-2; 12 positions match TRBD2. CDR3 size: 19 residues. With 0 bases clipped from V and 6 bases from J, the junction kept 11 bases outside the gene matches. Per germline, CDR1 MNHEY and CDR2 SMNVEV (reference sequence). CDR3 sequence: CASSLSRLAGGVGAGELFF. For the CDR3, the DNA is TGTGCCAGCAGTTTATCGAGGCTAGCGGGAGGGGTCGGCGCCGGGGAGCTGTTTTTT.

The rearrangement uses TRBV5-1 and TRBJ2-1; the D gene is possibly TRBD2 (5 bases). The germline V and J ends were trimmed by 4 bases and 10 bases, with 12 bases remaining between them. This CDR3 spans 12 amino acids. Germline CDR1 SGHRS, CDR2 YFSETQ. The CDR3 sequence: CASSGTSNEQFF. The DNA of the CDR3 is TGCGCCAGCAGCGGAACTAGTAACGAGCAGTTCTTC.

This chain uses TRBV5-1 with TRBJ2-5; the D is unclear. CDR3 length: 15 residues. Germline V gene sequence: CDR1 SGHRS, CDR2 YFSETQ. V gave up 9 bases and J gave up 2 bases, with 20 bases separating them. Here the CDR3 reads CATRERVRKQETQYF. DNA for the CDR3: TGCGCCACCAGAGAAAGAGTCAGGAAACAAGAGACCCAGTACTTC.